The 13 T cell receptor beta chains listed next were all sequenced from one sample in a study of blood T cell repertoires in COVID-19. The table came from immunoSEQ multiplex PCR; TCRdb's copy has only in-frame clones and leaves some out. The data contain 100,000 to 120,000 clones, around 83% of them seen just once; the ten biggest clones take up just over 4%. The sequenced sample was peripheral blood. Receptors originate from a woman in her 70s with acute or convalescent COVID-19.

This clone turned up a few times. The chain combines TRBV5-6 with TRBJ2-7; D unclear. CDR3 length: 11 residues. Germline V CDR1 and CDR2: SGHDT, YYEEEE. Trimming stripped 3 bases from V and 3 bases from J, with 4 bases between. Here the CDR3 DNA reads TGTGCCAGCAGCTATAGCTACGAGCAGTACTTC. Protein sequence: CASSYSYEQYF.

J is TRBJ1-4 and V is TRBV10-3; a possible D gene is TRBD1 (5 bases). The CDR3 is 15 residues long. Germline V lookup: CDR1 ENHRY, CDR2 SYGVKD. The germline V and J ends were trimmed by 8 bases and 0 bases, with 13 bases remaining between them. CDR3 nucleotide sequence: TGTGCCATCGCTTCGGGGGGAGCAACTAATGAAAAACTGTTTTTT. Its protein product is CAIASGGATNEKLFF.

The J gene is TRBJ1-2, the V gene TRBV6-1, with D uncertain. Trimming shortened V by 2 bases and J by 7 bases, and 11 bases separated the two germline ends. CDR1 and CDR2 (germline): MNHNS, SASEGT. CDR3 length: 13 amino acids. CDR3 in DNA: TGTGCCAGCAGTGAACGGGAGGATCGTGGCTACACCTTC. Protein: CASSEREDRGYTF.

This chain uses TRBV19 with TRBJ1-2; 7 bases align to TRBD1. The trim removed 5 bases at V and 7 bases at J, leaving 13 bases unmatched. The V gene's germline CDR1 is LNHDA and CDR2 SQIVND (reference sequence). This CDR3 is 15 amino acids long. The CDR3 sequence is CASSASTGLKSGYTF. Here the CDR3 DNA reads TGTGCCAGTAGTGCCTCGACAGGGTTAAAGTCTGGCTACACCTTC.

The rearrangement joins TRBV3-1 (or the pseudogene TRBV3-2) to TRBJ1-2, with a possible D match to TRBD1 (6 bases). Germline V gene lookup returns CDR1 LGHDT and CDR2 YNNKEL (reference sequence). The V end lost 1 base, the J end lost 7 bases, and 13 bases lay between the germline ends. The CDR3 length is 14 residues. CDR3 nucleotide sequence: TGTGCCAGCAGCCAAGCGCCCCTAGGGGGTGGCTACACCTTC. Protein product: CASSQAPLGGGYTF.

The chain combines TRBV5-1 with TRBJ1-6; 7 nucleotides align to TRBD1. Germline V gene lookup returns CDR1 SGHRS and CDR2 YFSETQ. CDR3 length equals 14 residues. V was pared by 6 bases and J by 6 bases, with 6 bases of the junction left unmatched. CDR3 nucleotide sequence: TGCGCCAGCACCCAGGGGGGAAGTAATTCACCCCTCCACTTT. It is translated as CASTQGGSNSPLHF.

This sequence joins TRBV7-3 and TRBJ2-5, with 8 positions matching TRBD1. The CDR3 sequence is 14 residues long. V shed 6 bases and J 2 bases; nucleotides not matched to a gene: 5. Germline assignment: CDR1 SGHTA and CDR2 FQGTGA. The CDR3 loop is CASRSGQEQETQYF. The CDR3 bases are TGTGCCAGCAGATCGGGACAGGAGCAAGAGACCCAGTACTTC.

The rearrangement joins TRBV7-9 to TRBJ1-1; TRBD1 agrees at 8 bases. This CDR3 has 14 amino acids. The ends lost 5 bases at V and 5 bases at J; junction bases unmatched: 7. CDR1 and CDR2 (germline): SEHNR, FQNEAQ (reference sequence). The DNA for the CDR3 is TGTGCCAGCAGCGCGAACAGGGGGTGGACTGAAGCTTTCTTT. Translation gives CASSANRGWTEAFF.

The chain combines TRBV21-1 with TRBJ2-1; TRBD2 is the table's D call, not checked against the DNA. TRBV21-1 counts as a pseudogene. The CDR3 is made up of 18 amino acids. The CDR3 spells CASTPTFRDFLTYNEQFF. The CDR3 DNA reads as TGTGCCAGCACCCCCACGTTCAGGGACTTTTTAACCTACAATGAGCAGTTCTTC.

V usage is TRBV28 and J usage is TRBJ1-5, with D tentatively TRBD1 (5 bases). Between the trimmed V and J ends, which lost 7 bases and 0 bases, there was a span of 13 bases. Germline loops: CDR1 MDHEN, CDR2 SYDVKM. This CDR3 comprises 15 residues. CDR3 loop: CASTDRAYSNQPQHF. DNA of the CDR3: TGTGCCAGCACTGACAGAGCGTATAGCAATCAGCCCCAGCATTTT. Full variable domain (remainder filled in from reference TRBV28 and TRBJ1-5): DVKVTQSSRYLVKRTGEKVFLECVQDMDHENMFWYRQDPGLGLRLIYFSYDVKMKEKGDIPEGYSVSREKKERFSLILESASTNQTSMYLCASTDRAYSNQPQHFGDGTRLSIL.

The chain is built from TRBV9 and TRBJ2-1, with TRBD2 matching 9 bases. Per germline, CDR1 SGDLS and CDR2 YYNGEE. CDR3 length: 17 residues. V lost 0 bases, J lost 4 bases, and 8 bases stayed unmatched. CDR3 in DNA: TGTGCCAGCAGCGTAGTAGAGGCGGGGGGGTTTTACAATGAGCAGTTCTTC. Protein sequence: CASSVVEAGGFYNEQFF.

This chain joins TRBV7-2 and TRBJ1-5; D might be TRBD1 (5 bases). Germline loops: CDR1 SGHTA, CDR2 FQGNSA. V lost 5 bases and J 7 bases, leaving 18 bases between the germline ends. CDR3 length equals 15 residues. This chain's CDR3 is CASSQDLAGGQPQHF. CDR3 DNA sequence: TGTGCCAGCAGCCAAGACCTGGCTGGGGGGCAGCCCCAGCATTTT. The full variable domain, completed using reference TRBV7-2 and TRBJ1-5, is GAGVSQSPSNKVTEKGKDVELRCDPISGHTALYWYRQSLGQGLEFLIYFQGNSAPDKSGLPSDRFSAERTGGSVSTLTIQRTQQEDSAVYLCASSQDLAGGQPQHFGDGTRLSIL.

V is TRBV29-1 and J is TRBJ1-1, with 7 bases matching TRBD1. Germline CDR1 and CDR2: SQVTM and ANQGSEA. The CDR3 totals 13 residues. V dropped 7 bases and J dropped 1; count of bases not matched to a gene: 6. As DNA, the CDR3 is TGCAGCGCCAGGGACAGCAAGAACACTGAAGCTTTCTTT. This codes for CSARDSKNTEAFF. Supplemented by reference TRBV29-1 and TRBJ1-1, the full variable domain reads SAVISQKPSRDICQRGTSLTIQCQVDSQVTMMFWYRQQPGQSLTLIATANQGSEATYESGFVIDKFPISRPNLTFSTLTVSNMSPEDSSIYLCSARDSKNTEAFFGQGTRLTVV.